This T cell receptor beta chain was captured by sequencing in a study of T cell responses to AZD1222 COVID-19 vaccine. Study-level background: Analyses pooled second doses at about 4 or about 12 weeks.

Libraries were prepared by immunoSEQ multiplex PCR; TCRdb keeps only in-frame clonotypes and omits some of them. The repertoire includes some 130,000 clones, about 80% of them detected once, and over 3.5% sits in the top ten. In regard to this clone: Its target is not known.

The CDR3 totals 14 residues. V was clipped by 8 bases and J by 0 bases, with 13 bases between them. Germline V CDR1 and CDR2: MNHEY, SVGAGI. Notes on the study in general: Baseline antibody screening turned up just a handful of seropositive AZD1222 recipients.

The V call is TRBV6-5, the J call TRBJ1-2, with TRBD1 as a possible D gene (6 bases). The clonotype was recovered from an adult in good health. Sequenced material: peripheral blood, taken on day 0 of AZD1222 vaccination. The CDR3 DNA reads as TGTGCCAGCGCCCGGGACACTCCTAACTATGGCTACACCTTC. This sequence encodes CASARDTPNYGYTF.